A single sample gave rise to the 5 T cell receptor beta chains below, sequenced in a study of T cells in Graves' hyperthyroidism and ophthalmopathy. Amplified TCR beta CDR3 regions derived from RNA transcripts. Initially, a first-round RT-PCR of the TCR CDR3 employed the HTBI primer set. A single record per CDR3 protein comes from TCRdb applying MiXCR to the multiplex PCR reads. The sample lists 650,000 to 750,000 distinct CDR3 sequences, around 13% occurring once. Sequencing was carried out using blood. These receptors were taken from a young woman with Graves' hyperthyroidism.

This CDR3 reads CASSQVGGNTGELFF. The DNA for the CDR3 is TGCGCCAGCAGCCAAGTGGGGGGAAACACCGGGGAGCTGTTTTTT. J is TRBJ2-2 and V is TRBV4-1; the D gene is possibly TRBD2 (6 bases). CDR1 MGHRA and CDR2 YSYEKL come from the germline V gene. This CDR3 has 15 amino acids. Deletions cut 1 base from V and 2 bases from J, with 8 bases between.

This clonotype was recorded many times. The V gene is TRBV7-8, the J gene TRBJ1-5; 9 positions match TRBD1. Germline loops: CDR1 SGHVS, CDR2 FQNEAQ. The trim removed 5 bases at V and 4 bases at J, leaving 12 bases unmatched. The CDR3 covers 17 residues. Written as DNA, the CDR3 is TGTGCCAGCAGCCTAAGACAGGGGGACTCCCCAAATCAGCCCCAGCATTTT. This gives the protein CASSLRQGDSPNQPQHF. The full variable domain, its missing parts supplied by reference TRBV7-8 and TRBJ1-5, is GAGVSQSPRYKVAKRGQDVALRCDPISGHVSLFWYQQALGQGPEFLTYFQNEAQLDKSGLPSDRFFAERPEGSVSTLKIQRTQQEDSAVYLCASSLRQGDSPNQPQHFGDGTRLSIL.

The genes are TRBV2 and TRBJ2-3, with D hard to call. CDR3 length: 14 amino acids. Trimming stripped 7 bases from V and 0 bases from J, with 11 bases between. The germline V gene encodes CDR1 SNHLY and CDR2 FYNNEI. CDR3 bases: TGTGCCAGCAAAAGTCTACCTAGCACAGATACGCAGTATTTT. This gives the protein CASKSLPSTDTQYF.

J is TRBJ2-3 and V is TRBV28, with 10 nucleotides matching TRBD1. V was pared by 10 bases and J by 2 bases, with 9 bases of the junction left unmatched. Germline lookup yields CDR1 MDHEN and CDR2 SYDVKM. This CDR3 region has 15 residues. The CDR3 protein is CATQPGQGFTDTQYF. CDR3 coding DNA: TGTGCCACTCAACCGGGACAGGGGTTCACAGATACGCAGTATTTT.

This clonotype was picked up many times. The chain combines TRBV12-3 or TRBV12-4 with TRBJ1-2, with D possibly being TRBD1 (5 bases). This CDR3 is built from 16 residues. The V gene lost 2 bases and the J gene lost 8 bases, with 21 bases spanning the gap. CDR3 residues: CASSLNEAWDLEGYTF. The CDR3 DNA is TGTGCCAGCAGTTTAAACGAGGCATGGGACCTGGAGGGCTACACCTTC.